This T cell receptor (beta chain) was sequenced for a study of blood T cells in healthy people across ages. The CDR3 loop spans 15 amino acids. In germline, CDR1 is MGHRA, CDR2 YSYEKL. The germline V and J ends were trimmed by 4 bases and 0 bases, with 10 bases remaining between them. Primed by a sample-barcoded 5' primer and a J-beta primer mix, a second PCR proceeded for about 7 to 12 cycles. TCRdb re-called the 5' RACE reads with MiXCR, one entry per CDR3 protein. The sample carries about 780,000 distinct CDR3 sequences, 60% to 80% recorded once. Details on this clonotype: Its antigen is not known.

Each donor was a healthy Caucasian individual from Russia, aged roughly 6 to 90. General study findings and limits: Researchers deemed the diversity estimates from one million T cells underestimates. Changes in expanded clonotypes were possibly confounded, as the CMV status of donors was unknown.

J is TRBJ1-5 and V is TRBV4-1; TRBD1 might be the D (5 bases). Sequencing used blood. This receptor was taken from a man between 25 and 39 years old in good health. The CDR3, as DNA: TGCGCCAGCAGCCCTGACAGAGATAGCAATCAGCCCCAGCATTTT. Translated, it gives CASSPDRDSNQPQHF.